There are many counts of the clone carrying this TCR beta chain. This specimen belongs to a study of kidney transplant recipient with SARS-CoV-2 infection. This CDR3 spans 14 amino acids. Trimming took off 10 bases at V and 3 bases at J, with 16 bases between the two ends. Per the germline V gene, CDR1 is LNHDA and CDR2 is SQIVND (reference sequence). From the reads, TCRdb called clonotypes with MiXCR, one entry per CDR3 protein. The table has roughly 250,000 distinct CDR3 sequences, 29% seen once; the top ten hold about 7%. The rearrangement joins TRBV19 to TRBJ2-1; the D gene could be TRBD1 or TRBD2 (5 bases each). Sequencing was performed on a blood sample, taken at baseline and around day 120 from a kidney transplant recipient. The clonotype was recovered from a male patient between 25 and 39 years old who had COVID-19 and was a kidney transplant recipient. Some T cells may have originated in the graft donor. The CDR3 sequence is CATPAGRVYNEQFF. CDR3 nucleotides: TGTGCCACCCCGGCAGGGCGGGTCTACAATGAGCAGTTCTTC.